The entry that follows covers one T cell receptor beta chain sequence. Its antigen is currently unknown. This PCR relied on a set of 60 Vbeta primers and 13 Jbeta primers. The assay was immunoSEQ multiplex PCR, and TCRdb's table has in-frame clones only and misses some. This repertoire includes about 120,000 clones. This CDR3 is 13 amino acids long. The V end was cut by 0 bases, the J end by 7 bases, with 12 bases between. The V gene's germline CDR1 is GTSNPN and CDR2 SVGIG (reference sequence). This sample is part of a study of cytomegalovirus exposure and HLA in healthy donors. Regarding the study as a whole: Immune exposure information available was restricted to CMV serostatus.

In nominal health when sampled, donors likely had unrecorded immune exposures nonetheless. V is TRBV30 and J is TRBJ1-2, with D unclear. The clonotype originates from a young man in good health and CMV-seronegative. The sequenced sample was PBMCs. The DNA for the CDR3 is TGTGCCTGGAGTGTAAGGTCAGGTAGTGGCTACACCTTC. Its translation is CAWSVRSGSGYTF.